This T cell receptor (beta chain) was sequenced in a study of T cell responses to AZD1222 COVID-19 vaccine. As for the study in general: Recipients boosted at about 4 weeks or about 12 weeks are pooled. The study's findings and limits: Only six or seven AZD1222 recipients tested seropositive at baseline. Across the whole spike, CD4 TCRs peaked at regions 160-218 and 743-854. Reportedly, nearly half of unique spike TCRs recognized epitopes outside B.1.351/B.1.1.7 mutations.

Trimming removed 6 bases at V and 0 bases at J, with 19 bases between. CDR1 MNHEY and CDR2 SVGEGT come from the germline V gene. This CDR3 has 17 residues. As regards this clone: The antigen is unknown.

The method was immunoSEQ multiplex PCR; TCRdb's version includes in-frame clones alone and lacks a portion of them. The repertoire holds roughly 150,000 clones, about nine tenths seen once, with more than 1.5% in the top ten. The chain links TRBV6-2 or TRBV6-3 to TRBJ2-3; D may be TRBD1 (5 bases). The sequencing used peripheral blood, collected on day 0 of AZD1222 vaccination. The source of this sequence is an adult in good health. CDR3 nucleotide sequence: TGTGCCAGCAGCACACGAGACCTAGGGGTTAGCACAGATACGCAGTATTTT. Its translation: CASSTRDLGVSTDTQYF.